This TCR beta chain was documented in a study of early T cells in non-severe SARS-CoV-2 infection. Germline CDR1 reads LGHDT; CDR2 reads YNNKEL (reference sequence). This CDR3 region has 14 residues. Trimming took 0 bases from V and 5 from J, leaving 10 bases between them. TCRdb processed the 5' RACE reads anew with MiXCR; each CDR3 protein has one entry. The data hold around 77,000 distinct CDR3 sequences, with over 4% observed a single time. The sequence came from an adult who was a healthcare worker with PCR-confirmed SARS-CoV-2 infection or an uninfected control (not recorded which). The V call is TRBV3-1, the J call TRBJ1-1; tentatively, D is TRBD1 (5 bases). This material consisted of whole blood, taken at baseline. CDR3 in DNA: TGTGCCAGCAGCCAAGAGGGGACCGCTACTGAAGCTTTCTTT. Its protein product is CASSQEGTATEAFF.